This T cell receptor beta chain emerged from a study of T cells in Graves' hyperthyroidism and ophthalmopathy. Study-wide points: Most thyroid clonotypes expanded above 0.001 appeared in blood too.

Amplified TCR beta CDR3 regions came from RNA transcripts. The HTBI primer set was used in a first-round RT-PCR of the TCR CDR3. Using its own MiXCR run on the multiplex PCR reads, TCRdb lists one record per CDR3 protein. Among under 400,000 distinct CDR3 sequences listed, 20% to 25% were seen once. No progression to ophthalmopathy during 18 months of follow-up defined stable disease. Patients were excluded for uncontrolled infection, other autoimmune disease, pregnancy or lactation. This clonotype was seen many times. Its matching antigen is unknown. The CDR3 contains 14 residues. Trimming took 0 bases from V and 5 from J, leaving 14 bases between them. Germline V gene data show CDR1 as DFQATT and CDR2 as SNEGSKA (reference sequence).

The V gene is TRBV20-1, the J gene TRBJ2-7; D might be TRBD1 or TRBD2, each matching 5 bases. This receptor was taken from a woman aged 50 to 60 with Graves' hyperthyroidism. Sequenced input: blood. The CDR3 region is CSARDPRGGHEQYF. The CDR3 DNA is TGCAGTGCTAGAGACCCCCGGGGCGGCCACGAGCAGTACTTC.